The source of this T cell receptor (beta chain) is a study of spatial heterogeneity in lung cancer. Study outcomes and limitations: How many expanded intratumoral alpha and beta TCRs were present tracked the tumor mutation count, which was a count of nonsynonymous mutations.

TCRdb redid the calling of the 5' RACE reads with MiXCR, one entry per CDR3 protein. This sample carries several thousand distinct CDR3 sequences, 15% to 20% of them seen once, and the ten largest clones take less than 15%. This clonotype was recorded a few times. Its antigen is undetermined. Stated time point: sample taken at primary tumor resection. The CDR3 runs to 15 residues. V dropped 2 bases and J dropped 2; count of bases not matched to a gene: 2. Germline V lookup: CDR1 MNHEY, CDR2 SVGEGT. Source: lung tumor tissue, taken at surgery. The clonotype was recovered from a female donor with early-stage non-small cell lung cancer. This chain joins TRBV6-2 or TRBV6-3 and TRBJ1-5; the match to TRBD1 covers 8 bases. In DNA, the CDR3 is TGTGCCAGCAGTTACGACAGGGGAGGCAATCAGCCCCAGCATTTT. This sequence encodes CASSYDRGGNQPQHF.